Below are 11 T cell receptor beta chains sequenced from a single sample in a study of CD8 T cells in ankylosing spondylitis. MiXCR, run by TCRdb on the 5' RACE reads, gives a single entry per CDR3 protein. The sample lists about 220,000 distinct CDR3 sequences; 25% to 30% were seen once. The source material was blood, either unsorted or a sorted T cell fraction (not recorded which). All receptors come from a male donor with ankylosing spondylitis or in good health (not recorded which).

The CDR3 coding sequence is TGCAGCGTTGGCGGGGGGAGCTCCTACGAGCAGTACTTC. It encodes CSVGGGSSYEQYF. J is TRBJ2-7 and V is TRBV29-1; TRBD2 matches at 8 bases. Germline-derived CDR1 and CDR2 are SQVTM and ANQGSEA. Trimming at V came to 4 bases and at J to 0 bases, leaving 2 bases not matched to a gene. The CDR3 has 13 residues.

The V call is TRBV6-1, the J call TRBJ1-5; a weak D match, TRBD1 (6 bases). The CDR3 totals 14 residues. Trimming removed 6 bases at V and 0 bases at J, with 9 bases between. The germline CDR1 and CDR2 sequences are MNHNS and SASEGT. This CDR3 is CASRGAGSNQPQHF. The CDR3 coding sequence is TGTGCCAGCAGGGGGGCGGGTAGCAATCAGCCCCAGCATTTT.

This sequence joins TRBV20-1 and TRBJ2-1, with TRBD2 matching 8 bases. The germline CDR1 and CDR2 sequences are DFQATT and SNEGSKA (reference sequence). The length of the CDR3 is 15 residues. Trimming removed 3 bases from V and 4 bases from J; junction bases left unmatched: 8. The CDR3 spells CSASRGRTSYNEQFF. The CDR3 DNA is TGCAGTGCTAGTCGCGGGAGGACTTCGTACAATGAGCAGTTCTTC.

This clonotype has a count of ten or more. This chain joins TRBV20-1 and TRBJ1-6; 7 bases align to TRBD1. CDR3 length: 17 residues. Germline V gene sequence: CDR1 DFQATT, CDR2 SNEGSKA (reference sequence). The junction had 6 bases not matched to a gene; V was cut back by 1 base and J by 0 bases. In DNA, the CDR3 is TGCAGTGCTAGAGCTTGGACAGGAAGCTCCTATAATTCACCCCTCCACTTT. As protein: CSARAWTGSSYNSPLHF.

The CDR3 coding sequence is TGTGCCATCAAGGATAACAGCACAGATACGCAGTATTTT. Its translation: CAIKDNSTDTQYF. The V gene is TRBV10-3, the J gene TRBJ2-3, with unresolved D. The CDR3 contains 13 residues. The V gene lost 7 bases and the J gene lost 0 bases, with 8 bases spanning the gap. Germline values: CDR1 ENHRY, CDR2 SYGVKD.

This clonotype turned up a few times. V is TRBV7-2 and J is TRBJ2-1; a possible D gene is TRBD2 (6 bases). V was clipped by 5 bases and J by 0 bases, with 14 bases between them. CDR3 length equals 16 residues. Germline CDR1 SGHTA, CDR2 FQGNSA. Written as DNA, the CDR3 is TGTGCCAGCAGCCTTAGCGGCACTTCCTCCTACAATGAGCAGTTCTTC. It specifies CASSLSGTSSYNEQFF. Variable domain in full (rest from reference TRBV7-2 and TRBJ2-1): GAGVSQSPSNKVTEKGKDVELRCDPISGHTALYWYRQSLGQGLEFLIYFQGNSAPDKSGLPSDRFSAERTGGSVSTLTIQRTQQEDSAVYLCASSLSGTSSYNEQFFGPGTRLTVL.

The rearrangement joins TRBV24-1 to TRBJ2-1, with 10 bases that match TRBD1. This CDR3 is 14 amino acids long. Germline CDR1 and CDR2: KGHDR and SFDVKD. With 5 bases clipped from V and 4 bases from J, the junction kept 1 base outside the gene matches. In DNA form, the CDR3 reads TGTGCCACCAGTGTGGGACAGGGGTACAATGAGCAGTTCTTC. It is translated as CATSVGQGYNEQFF.

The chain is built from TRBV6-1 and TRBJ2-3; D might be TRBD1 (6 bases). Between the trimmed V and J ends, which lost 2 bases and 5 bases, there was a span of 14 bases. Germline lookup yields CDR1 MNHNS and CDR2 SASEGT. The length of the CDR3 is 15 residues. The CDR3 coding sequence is TGTGCCAGCAGTGAATCGGGGACACCGAAAGATACGCAGTATTTT. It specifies CASSESGTPKDTQYF.

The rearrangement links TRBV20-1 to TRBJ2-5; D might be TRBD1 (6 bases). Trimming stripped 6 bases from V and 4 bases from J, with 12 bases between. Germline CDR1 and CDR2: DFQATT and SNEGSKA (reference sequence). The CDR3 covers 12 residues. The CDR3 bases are TGCAGTGCCGTCCCGACAGGAGAGACCCAGTACTTC. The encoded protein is CSAVPTGETQYF.

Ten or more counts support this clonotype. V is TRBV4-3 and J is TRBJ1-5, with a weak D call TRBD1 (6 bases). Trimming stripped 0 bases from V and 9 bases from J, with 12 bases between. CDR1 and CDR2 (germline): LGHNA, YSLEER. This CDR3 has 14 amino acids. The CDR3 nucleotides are TGCGCCAGCAGCCAAGAGGAAGGGGGGCGGCCCCAGCATTTT. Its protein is CASSQEEGGRPQHF.

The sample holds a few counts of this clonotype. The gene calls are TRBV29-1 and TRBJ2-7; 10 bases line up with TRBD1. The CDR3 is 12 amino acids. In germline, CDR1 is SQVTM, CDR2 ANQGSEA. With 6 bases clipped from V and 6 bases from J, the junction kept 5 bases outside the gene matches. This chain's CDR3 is CSVGQGESEQYF. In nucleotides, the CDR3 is TGCAGCGTCGGACAGGGGGAGTCCGAGCAGTACTTC.